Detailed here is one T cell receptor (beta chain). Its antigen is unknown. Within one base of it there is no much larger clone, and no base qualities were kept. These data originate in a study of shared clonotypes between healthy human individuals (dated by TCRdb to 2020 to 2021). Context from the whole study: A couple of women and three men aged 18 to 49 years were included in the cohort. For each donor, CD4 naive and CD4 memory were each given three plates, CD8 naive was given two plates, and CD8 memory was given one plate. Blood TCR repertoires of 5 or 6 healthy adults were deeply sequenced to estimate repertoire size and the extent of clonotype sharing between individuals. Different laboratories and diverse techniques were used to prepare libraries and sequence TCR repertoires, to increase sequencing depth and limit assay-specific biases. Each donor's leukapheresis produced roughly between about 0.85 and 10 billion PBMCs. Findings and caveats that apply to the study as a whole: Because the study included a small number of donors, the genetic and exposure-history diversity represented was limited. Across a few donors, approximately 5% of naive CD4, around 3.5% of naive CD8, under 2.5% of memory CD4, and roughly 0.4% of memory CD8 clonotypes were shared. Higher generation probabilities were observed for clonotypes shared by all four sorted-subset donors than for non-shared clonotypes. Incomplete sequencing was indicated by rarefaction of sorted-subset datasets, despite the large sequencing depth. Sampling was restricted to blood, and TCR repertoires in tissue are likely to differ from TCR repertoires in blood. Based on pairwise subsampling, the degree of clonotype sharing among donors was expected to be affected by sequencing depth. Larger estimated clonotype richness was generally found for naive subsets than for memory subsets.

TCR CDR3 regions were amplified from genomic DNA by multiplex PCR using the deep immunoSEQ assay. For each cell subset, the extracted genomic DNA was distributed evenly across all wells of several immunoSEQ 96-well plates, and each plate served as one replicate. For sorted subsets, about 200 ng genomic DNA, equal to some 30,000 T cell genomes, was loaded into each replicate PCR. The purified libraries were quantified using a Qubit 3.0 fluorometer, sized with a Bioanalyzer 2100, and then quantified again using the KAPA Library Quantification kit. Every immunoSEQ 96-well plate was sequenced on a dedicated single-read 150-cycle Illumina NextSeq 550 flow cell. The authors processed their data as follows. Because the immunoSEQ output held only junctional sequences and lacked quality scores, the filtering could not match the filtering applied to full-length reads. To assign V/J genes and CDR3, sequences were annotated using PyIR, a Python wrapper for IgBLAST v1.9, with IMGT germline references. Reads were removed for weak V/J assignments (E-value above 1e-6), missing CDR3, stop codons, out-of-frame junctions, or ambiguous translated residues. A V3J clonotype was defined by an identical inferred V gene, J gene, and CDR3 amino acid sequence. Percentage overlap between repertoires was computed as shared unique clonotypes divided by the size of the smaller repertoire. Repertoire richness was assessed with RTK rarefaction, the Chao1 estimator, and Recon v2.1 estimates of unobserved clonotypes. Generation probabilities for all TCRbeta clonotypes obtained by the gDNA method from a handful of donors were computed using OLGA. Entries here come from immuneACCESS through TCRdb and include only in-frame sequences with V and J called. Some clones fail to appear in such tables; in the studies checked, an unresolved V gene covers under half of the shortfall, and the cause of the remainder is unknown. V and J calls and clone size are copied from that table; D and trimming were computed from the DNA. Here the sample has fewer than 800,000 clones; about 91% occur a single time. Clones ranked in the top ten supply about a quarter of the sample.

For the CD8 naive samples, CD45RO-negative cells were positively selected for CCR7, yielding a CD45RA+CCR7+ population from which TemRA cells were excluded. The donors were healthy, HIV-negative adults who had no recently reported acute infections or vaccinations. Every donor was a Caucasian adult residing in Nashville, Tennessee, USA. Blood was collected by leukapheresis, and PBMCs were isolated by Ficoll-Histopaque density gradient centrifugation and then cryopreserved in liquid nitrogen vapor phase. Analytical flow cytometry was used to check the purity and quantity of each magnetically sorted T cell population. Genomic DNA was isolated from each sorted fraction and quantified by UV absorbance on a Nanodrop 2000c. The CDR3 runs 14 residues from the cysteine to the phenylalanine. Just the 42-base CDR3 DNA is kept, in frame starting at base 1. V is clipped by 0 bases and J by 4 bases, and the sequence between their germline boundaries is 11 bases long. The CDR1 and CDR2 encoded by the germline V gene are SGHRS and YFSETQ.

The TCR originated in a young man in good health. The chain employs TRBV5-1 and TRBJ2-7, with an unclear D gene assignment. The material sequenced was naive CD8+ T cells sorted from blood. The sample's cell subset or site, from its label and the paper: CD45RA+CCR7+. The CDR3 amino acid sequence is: CASSLAPTNYEQYF. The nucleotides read TGCGCCAGCAGCTTGGCCCCGACAAATTACGAGCAGTACTTC.